The sequence of this T cell receptor (beta chain) was determined in a study of T cells in tuberculosis. TCRdb's table, derived via immunoSEQ multiplex PCR, lists solely in-frame clones and lacks some. The repertoire has tens of thousands of clones, approximately 89% of them found once; the top ten carry about 2.4%. The sample's time point: new active TB diagnosis, blood taken before or within 7 days of starting treatment. This sequence was found in an adult with tuberculosis. Sequencing was performed on PBMCs, taken at tuberculosis diagnosis.

CDR3 DNA: TGTGCCAGCAGTGCTCCTGGGGGGTGGGCAGATACGCAGTATTTT. Translated, it gives CASSAPGGWADTQYF. The V gene is TRBV2, the J gene TRBJ2-3; TRBD2 might be the D (6 bases). Germline-derived CDR1 and CDR2 are SNHLY and FYNNEI. The ends were cut back, 4 bases at V and 4 bases at J, with 15 bases in the middle. CDR3 length equals 15 residues.